This passage covers 13 T cell receptor beta chains from one sample sequenced in a study of blood T cell repertoires in COVID-19. Data came from immunoSEQ multiplex PCR; TCRdb stores just in-frame clones and leaves some out. The sample carries more than 85,000 clones, over 65% recorded once. Sequencing input: peripheral blood. These TCRs come from a woman aged 60-75 years with acute or convalescent COVID-19.

V is TRBV28 and J is TRBJ2-7, with D maybe TRBD1 (5 bases). The CDR3 has 13 amino acids. Germline V gives CDR1 MDHEN, CDR2 SYDVKM. V lost 8 bases and J lost 5, with 16 bases in between. The CDR3 protein is CASWGVLLDEQYF. The CDR3 region has the DNA TGTGCCAGCTGGGGCGTCCTGCTGGACGAGCAGTACTTC.

The V call is TRBV6-5, the J call TRBJ1-4; D gene uncertain. V dropped 10 bases and J dropped 8 bases, with 17 bases sitting between them. The CDR3 contains 13 residues. Germline V lookup: CDR1 MNHEY, CDR2 SVGAGI. The CDR3 spells CATSAQRGEKLFF. CDR3 nucleotide sequence: TGTGCCACCTCGGCTCAGAGAGGGGAAAAACTGTTTTTT.

The chain joins TRBV7-3 to TRBJ2-5, with a weak D call TRBD2 (5 bases). CDR3 size: 13 residues. The V end was cut by 5 bases, the J end by 5 bases, with 12 bases between. The germline gives CDR1 SGHTA, CDR2 FQGTGA. CDR3 residues: CASSPGTRETQYF. The CDR3 DNA sequence: TGTGCCAGCAGCCCGGGAACCCGGGAGACCCAGTACTTC.

V usage is TRBV7-9 and J usage is TRBJ2-7; D uncertain. The CDR3 contains 14 residues. Trimming left V 4 bases short and J 3 bases short, with 13 bases between. The germline V gene encodes CDR1 SEHNR and CDR2 FQNEAQ (reference sequence). The CDR3 protein is CASSSSPGNYEQYF. CDR3 in DNA: TGTGCCAGCAGCTCCTCACCGGGTAACTACGAGCAGTACTTC.

The rearrangement joins TRBV5-8 to TRBJ1-2; TRBD1 aligns across 8 bases. With V trimmed by 2 bases and J by 8 bases, 5 bases remained unmatched. Germline V gene lookup returns CDR1 SGHTS and CDR2 YDEGEE. The CDR3 sequence is 13 residues long. The CDR3 region is CASSLFRDRGYTF. CDR3 DNA: TGTGCCAGCAGCTTATTCCGGGACAGGGGCTACACCTTC.

The V and J genes are TRBV5-1 and TRBJ2-5; maybe TRBD2 (5 bases). In germline, CDR1 is SGHRS, CDR2 YFSETQ. The CDR3 length is 15 residues. Trimming removed 0 bases from V and 5 bases from J, with 14 bases in between. CDR3 amino acids: CASSLAPGPGETQYF. In DNA form, the CDR3 reads TGCGCCAGCAGCTTGGCCCCAGGTCCGGGGGAGACCCAGTACTTC.

The rearrangement uses TRBV5-5 and TRBJ1-1; D gene uncertain. Germline CDR1 and CDR2: SGHKS and YYEKEE (reference sequence). Between the trimmed V and J ends, which lost 5 bases and 3 bases, there was a span of 11 bases. This CDR3 is built from 13 residues. CDR3 loop: CASSSEGYTEAFF. CDR3 DNA sequence: TGTGCCAGCAGTTCGGAGGGCTACACTGAAGCTTTCTTT.

This chain connects TRBV5-4 to TRBJ2-3, with TRBD2 matching over 8 bases. In germline, CDR1 is SGHNT, CDR2 YYREEE (reference sequence). The CDR3 is 15 residues long. J lost 4 bases, V lost 3 bases, and 7 bases had no gene match. The CDR3 is CASSSTGTRADTQYF. The CDR3 DNA is TGTGCCAGCAGCTCGACCGGGACTAGAGCAGATACGCAGTATTTT. Drawing the rest from reference TRBV5-4 and TRBJ2-3, the complete variable domain is ETGVTQSPTHLIKTRGQQVTLRCSSQSGHNTVSWYQQALGQGPQFIFQYYREEENGRGNFPPRFSGLQFPNYSSELNVNALELDDSALYLCASSSTGTRADTQYFGPGTRLTVL.

The chain couples TRBV18 to TRBJ1-5; D gene unclear. CDR1 KGHSH and CDR2 LQKENI come from the germline V gene. The CDR3 covers 16 residues. The V end lost 6 bases, the J end lost 1 base, and 16 bases lay between the germline ends. The CDR3 bases are TGTGCCAGCTCCATAGCACCCGGCACCAGCAATCAGCCCCAGCATTTT. It codes for CASSIAPGTSNQPQHF.

CDR3 in DNA: TGCAGCGTTCTAAGGGGGACAGGGTTCTATGGCTACACCTTC. It is translated as CSVLRGTGFYGYTF. This chain connects TRBV29-1 to TRBJ1-2; TRBD1 agrees at 9 bases. J was trimmed by 4 bases and V by 5 bases; bases with no gene match: 8. The CDR3 loop spans 14 amino acids. Looked up from germline, CDR1 is SQVTM and CDR2 is ANQGSEA.

The chain joins TRBV6-5 to TRBJ1-6; D gene unclear. This CDR3 region has 16 residues. V was cut by 2 bases and J by 3 bases, with 11 bases left in between. Germline CDR1 MNHEY, CDR2 SVGAGI. CDR3 bases: TGTGCCAGCAGTTACGGGGAGAGCTACTATAATTCACCCCTCCACTTT. Translation gives CASSYGESYYNSPLHF.

This clone was seen a few times. The chain is built from TRBV18 and TRBJ2-6; D not certain. The germline gives CDR1 KGHSH, CDR2 LQKENI. Trimming removed 2 bases from V and 2 bases from J, with 7 bases in between. The CDR3 length is 15 residues. The CDR3 sequence: CASSPDQAGANVLTF. In nucleotides, the CDR3 is TGTGCCAGCTCACCAGATCAGGCTGGGGCCAACGTCCTGACTTTC. The entire variable domain, with the rest obtained from reference TRBV18 and TRBJ2-6, is as follows: NAGVMQNPRHLVRRRGQEARLRCSPMKGHSHVYWYRQLPEEGLKFMVYLQKENIIDESGMPKERFSAEFPKEGPSILRIQQVVRGDSAAYFCASSPDQAGANVLTFGAGSRLTVL.

This chain links TRBV4-2 with TRBJ2-3; 7 bases are shared with TRBD2. Germline CDR1 and CDR2: LGHNA and YNFKEQ. V dropped 1 base and J dropped 5; count of bases not matched to a gene: 9. The CDR3 runs to 16 residues. The CDR3 protein is CASSQGGRGVRDTQYF. The CDR3 DNA sequence: TGTGCCAGCAGCCAAGGGGGACGGGGGGTCAGAGATACGCAGTATTTT.